A single sample gave rise to the 5 T cell receptor beta chains below, sequenced in a study of shared clonotypes between healthy human individuals (dated by TCRdb to the early 2020s). The library was made by the immunoSEQ multiplex PCR assay. TCRdb provides this immuneACCESS table in a form limited to in-frame rearrangements. Some clones are lacking; in checked studies, under half of them reflect an unresolved V gene, and why the rest are absent is not known. This sample is represented by 500,000 to 550,000 clones; 90% to 96% of them were singletons. The top ten clones comprise about 0.06% of the sample. What was sequenced was naive CD4+ T cells sorted from blood. Per the publication, the cell subset or site label means: CD45RA+ positively selected. These receptors were taken from a woman under 40 in good health.

The chain combines TRBV28 with TRBJ1-6, with unresolved D. CDR1 MDHEN and CDR2 SYDVKM come from the germline V gene. The CDR3 is 14 residues long. Between the trimmed V and J ends, which lost 7 bases and 6 bases, there was a span of 13 bases. In DNA, the CDR3 is TGTGCCAGCACCTCCGAGGCATTTAATTCACCCCTCCACTTT. Translation gives CASTSEAFNSPLHF.

The chain links TRBV19 to TRBJ2-5, with TRBD1 identical over 7 bases. Germline V gene lookup returns CDR1 LNHDA and CDR2 SQIVND (reference sequence). The CDR3 covers 14 residues. Unmatched junction bases numbered 2, after V lost 3 bases and J lost 1 base. The CDR3 here is CASSISGGQETQYF. The DNA of the CDR3 is TGTGCCAGTAGTATTTCAGGGGGCCAAGAGACCCAGTACTTC.

The CDR3: CASSYSTRFYEQYF. The CDR3 coding sequence is TGTGCCAGCAGTTACTCGACCCGTTTCTACGAGCAGTACTTC. The chain uses TRBV6-5 and TRBJ2-5; D is uncertain. Near its end, the DNA agrees better with TRBJ2-7, so the J call may be wrong. Germline-derived CDR1 and CDR2 are MNHEY and SVGAGI. The CDR3 covers 14 residues.

The rearrangement links TRBV7-9 to TRBJ2-5; D is ambiguous. The J call could be wrong; TRBJ2-7 is a better fit for the DNA end. The CDR3 spans 14 residues. The V gene's germline CDR1 is SEHNR and CDR2 FQNEAQ (reference sequence). The CDR3, as DNA: TGTGCCAGCAGCTTACTCGACGGAACCTACGAGCAGTACTTC. Its protein is CASSLLDGTYEQYF.

The chain carries TRBV18 and TRBJ2-5; 11 bases map to TRBD2. Losses at the gene ends were 4 bases for V and 5 bases for J; bases not matched to a gene: 9. Germline-derived CDR1 and CDR2 are KGHSH and LQKENI. The CDR3 loop spans 16 amino acids. CDR3: CASSRTSGFLGETQYF. CDR3 DNA sequence: TGTGCCAGCTCACGGACTAGCGGGTTTCTAGGGGAGACCCAGTACTTC. The variable domain in full, with the rest retrieved from reference TRBV18 and TRBJ2-5, is NAGVMQNPRHLVRRRGQEARLRCSPMKGHSHVYWYRQLPEEGLKFMVYLQKENIIDESGMPKERFSAEFPKEGPSILRIQQVVRGDSAAYFCASSRTSGFLGETQYFGPGTRLLVL.